Below, 21 T cell receptor beta chains from the same sample are listed, as sequenced in a study of cytomegalovirus exposure and HLA in healthy donors. The method was immunoSEQ multiplex PCR; TCRdb's version includes in-frame clones alone and lacks a portion of them. The sample gives 100,000 to 150,000 clones, roughly 89% of which show up once; about 2% is in the top ten. The material sequenced was PBMCs. All receptors derive from a woman under 30 in good health and CMV-seronegative.

This chain links TRBV13 with TRBJ2-7; TRBD1 matches 11 bases. J gave up 7 bases and V 5 bases, and 10 bases lay outside the gene matches. The germline CDR1 and CDR2 sequences are PRHDT and FYEKMQ (reference sequence). This CDR3 is 15 amino acids long. The CDR3, as DNA: TGTGCCAGCAGCCCCTCCGGACAGGGGGCGCGAGAGCAGTACTTC. It encodes CASSPSGQGAREQYF.

This chain links TRBV5-1 with TRBJ2-7, with D possibly matching TRBD1 (6 bases). Trimming stripped 3 bases from V and 5 bases from J, with 15 bases between. This CDR3 has 14 amino acids. The germline V gene has CDR1 SGHRS and CDR2 YFSETQ. CDR3 coding DNA: TGCGCCAGCAGCTCAGCCAGGGGAATCAACGAGCAGTACTTC. Its protein is CASSSARGINEQYF.

The genes are TRBV11-3 and TRBJ2-7, with TRBD1 matching over 8 bases. This CDR3 spans 15 amino acids. CDR1 and CDR2 from the germline V gene are SGHNT and YENEEA. The ends lost 1 base at V and 0 bases at J; junction bases unmatched: 2. The DNA of the CDR3 is TGTGCCAGCAGCTTAGTCAGGGGGCACTCCTACGAGCAGTACTTC. This translates into CASSLVRGHSYEQYF.

The gene calls are TRBV19 and TRBJ2-7, with 10 positions matching TRBD2. This CDR3 is 15 amino acids long. The junction had 6 bases not matched to a gene; V was cut back by 2 bases and J by 5 bases. CDR1 is LNHDA, CDR2 SQIVND, per germline (reference sequence). The CDR3, as DNA: TGTGCCAGTAGTATATCAGGGACTAGCGCCGACGAGCAGTACTTC. It codes for CASSISGTSADEQYF.

The gene calls are TRBV7-3 and TRBJ2-2, with a weak D call TRBD2 (5 bases). Germline V lookup: CDR1 SGHTA, CDR2 FQGTGA. V was shortened by 1 base and J by 4 bases, with 13 bases between the two germline ends. This CDR3 has 16 residues. The CDR3 DNA sequence: TGTGCCAGCAGCTTAAGTGGGCGGGCGAGCACCGGGGAGCTGTTTTTT. It codes for CASSLSGRASTGELFF. The full variable domain, with the rest looked up from reference TRBV7-3 and TRBJ2-2, is GAGVSQTPSNKVTEKGKYVELRCDPISGHTALYWYRQSLGQGPEFLIYFQGTGAADDSGLPNDRFFAVRPEGSVSTLKIQRTERGDSAVYLCASSLSGRASTGELFFGEGSRLTVL.

V usage is TRBV6-5 and J usage is TRBJ2-7; 8 nucleotides line up with TRBD2. The V segment lost 10 bases and the J segment 5 bases; nucleotides outside the gene matches: 10. CDR1 is MNHEY and CDR2 is SVGAGI in the germline V gene. The CDR3 totals 13 residues. CDR3 region: CATQRGRADEQYF. As DNA, the CDR3 is TGTGCCACCCAGCGGGGGAGGGCCGACGAGCAGTACTTC.

This rearrangement joins TRBV13 to TRBJ2-5; TRBD2 aligns across 8 bases. V lost 7 bases and J lost 3; bases outside the gene matches: 10. Germline CDR1 PRHDT, CDR2 FYEKMQ (reference sequence). This CDR3 contains 15 residues. The DNA for the CDR3 is TGTGCCAGCACCGACACGACTAGCGAAAAAGAGACCCAGTACTTC. Its translation: CASTDTTSEKETQYF.

The gene calls are TRBV5-6 and TRBJ2-2; D perhaps matches TRBD2 (6 bases). Germline V gives CDR1 SGHDT, CDR2 YYEEEE. CDR3 length equals 15 residues. Trimming took off 1 base at V and 5 bases at J, with 12 bases between the two ends. The CDR3 DNA sequence: TGTGCCAGCAGCTTGTACGGGAGTCGGACCGGGGAGCTGTTTTTT. This codes for CASSLYGSRTGELFF.

V usage is TRBV10-3 and J usage is TRBJ2-7; a weak D match, TRBD2 (5 bases). The V and J ends lost 2 bases and 4 bases respectively, with 12 bases between them. Per the germline V gene, CDR1 is ENHRY and CDR2 is SYGVKD. The CDR3 spans 14 residues. CDR3 region: CAISERASRYEQYF. Written as DNA, the CDR3 is TGTGCCATCAGTGAGCGAGCTAGCCGTTACGAGCAGTACTTC.

This chain links TRBV6-5 with TRBJ2-1; TRBD1 matches at 10 bases. This CDR3 is built from 15 residues. Germline CDR1 reads MNHEY; CDR2 reads SVGAGI. V gave up 7 bases and J gave up 7 bases; unmatched junction bases: 10. CDR3 sequence: CASTQGTGEGNEQFF. In DNA form, the CDR3 reads TGTGCCAGCACTCAGGGGACAGGGGAGGGAAATGAGCAGTTCTTC.

This CDR3 is CASSSDRDGNTIYF. In DNA, the CDR3 is TGTGCCAGCAGCTCGGACAGGGATGGAAACACCATATATTTT. This rearrangement joins TRBV7-9 to TRBJ1-3, with 8 bases lining up with TRBD1. The CDR3 runs to 14 residues. V shed 4 bases and J 3 bases; nucleotides not matched to a gene: 2. Germline V gene lookup returns CDR1 SEHNR and CDR2 FQNEAQ (reference sequence). The variable domain in full, with the rest retrieved from reference TRBV7-9 and TRBJ1-3, is DTGVSQNPRHKITKRGQNVTFRCDPISEHNRLYWYRQTLGQGPEFLTYFQNEAQLEKSRLLSDRFSAERPKGSFSTLEIQRTEQGDSAMYLCASSSDRDGNTIYFGEGSWLTVV.

The chain joins TRBV4-1 to TRBJ2-3; TRBD2 agrees at 10 bases. Germline trimming cut 4 bases from V and 1 base from J; bases unmatched to any gene: 5. Germline V gene data show CDR1 as MGHRA and CDR2 as YSYEKL. This CDR3 is built from 16 residues. CDR3 DNA: TGCGCCAGCAGCCGTGAAGGACTAGCGGGCACAGATACGCAGTATTTT. Its translation is CASSREGLAGTDTQYF.

The gene calls are TRBV19 and TRBJ1-1; tentatively, D is TRBD1 (5 bases). This CDR3 is built from 13 residues. Germline CDR1 LNHDA, CDR2 SQIVND (reference sequence). V lost 6 bases, J lost 4 bases, and 12 bases lay in between. DNA for the CDR3: TGTGCCAGTAGAATTGGCAGGGCCACTGAAGCTTTCTTT. Its protein product is CASRIGRATEAFF.

The genes are TRBV28 and TRBJ1-2; 8 nucleotides align to TRBD1. V dropped 5 bases and J dropped 3; count of bases not matched to a gene: 5. The CDR3 sequence is 14 residues long. Germline-derived CDR1 and CDR2 are MDHEN and SYDVKM. The CDR3 nucleotides read TGTGCCAGCAGTGCCCTGGACAGGGACTATGGCTACACCTTC. It codes for CASSALDRDYGYTF.

The chain links TRBV14 to TRBJ2-1, with a possible D match to TRBD1 (5 bases). The CDR3 extends over 15 amino acids. The germline CDR1 and CDR2 sequences are SGHDN and FVKESK. Deletions cut 0 bases from V and 2 bases from J, with 8 bases between. The CDR3 region has the DNA TGTGCCAGCAGCCAAGATAGGGGTCCCTACAATGAGCAGTTCTTC. Its protein product is CASSQDRGPYNEQFF.

V is TRBV15 and J is TRBJ2-7; the match to TRBD2 covers 11 bases. This CDR3 contains 15 residues. J lost 5 bases, V lost 4 bases, and 7 bases had no gene match. Germline values: CDR1 LNHNV, CDR2 YYDKDF (reference sequence). CDR3 loop: CATSTTLAGVHEQYF. CDR3 bases: TGTGCCACCAGCACAACACTAGCGGGAGTCCACGAGCAGTACTTC.

The genes are TRBV7-9 and TRBJ1-4; D is ambiguous. Germline lookup yields CDR1 SEHNR and CDR2 FQNEAQ (reference sequence). The CDR3 spans 13 residues. Trimming removed 3 bases from V and 3 bases from J, with 5 bases in between. The CDR3 sequence: CASSFAANEKLFF. Here the CDR3 DNA reads TGTGCCAGCAGCTTCGCAGCTAATGAAAAACTGTTTTTT.

V gene TRBV5-1 combines with J gene TRBJ1-5; no firm D call. Germline V lookup: CDR1 SGHRS, CDR2 YFSETQ. This CDR3 region has 13 residues. V was cut by 2 bases and J by 3 bases, with 6 bases left in between. In nucleotides, the CDR3 is TGCGCCAGCAGCTTCGGGATCAATCAGCCCCAGCATTTT. This codes for CASSFGINQPQHF.

V usage is TRBV5-6 and J usage is TRBJ2-7, with 9 bases lining up with TRBD1. This CDR3 is built from 14 residues. V lost 4 bases and J lost 5; bases outside the gene matches: 7. Germline V gives CDR1 SGHDT, CDR2 YYEEEE. The CDR3 DNA follows: TGTGCCAGCAGCCCCGGGACAGGGAAGCACGAGCAGTACTTC. Protein sequence: CASSPGTGKHEQYF. Complete variable domain (other parts from reference TRBV5-6 and TRBJ2-7): DAGVTQSPTHLIKTRGQQVTLRCSPKSGHDTVSWYQQALGQGPQFIFQYYEEEERQRGNFPDRFSGHQFPNYSSELNVNALLLGDSALYLCASSPGTGKHEQYFGPGTRLTVT.

The chain couples TRBV2 to TRBJ2-7; 9 bases line up with TRBD2. V lost 4 bases and J lost 6; bases outside the gene matches: 10. The length of the CDR3 is 15 residues. From germline, CDR1 is SNHLY and CDR2 FYNNEI. The DNA of the CDR3 is TGTGCCAGCAGTGGTGGGGGACTAGCAATTCGCGAGCAGTACTTC. Its protein product is CASSGGGLAIREQYF.

The J gene is TRBJ1-2, the V gene TRBV29-1; a weak D match, TRBD1 (6 bases). The CDR3 loop spans 16 amino acids. Trimming removed 0 bases from V and 2 bases from J, with 16 bases in between. Germline V gene data show CDR1 as SQVTM and CDR2 as ANQGSEA. CDR3 bases: TGCAGCGTTGAAGAGAATCCCTATACAGGGAACTATGGCTACACCTTC. It codes for CSVEENPYTGNYGYTF.